Below, one T cell receptor beta chain is given with its context. The antigen is not known. This record belongs to a study of T cell repertoires in cytomegalovirus infection. Looking at the study overall: Evidence of both CMV infection and a matching HLA type came from public TCR beta signatures. Study-wide results and caveats: Cumulative frequency (of public TCR beta family members) identified carriers of CMV plus the relevant HLA. CMV-specific HLA-C-restricted TCR beta clonotypes dominated the ex vivo response.

Per germline, CDR1 MNHEY and CDR2 SMNVEV (reference sequence). This CDR3 is 13 amino acids long. Trimming stripped 3 bases from V and 9 bases from J, with 12 bases between. Each CDR3 protein gets one entry after TCRdb re-called the reads with MiXCR. The profile covers approximately 770,000 distinct CDR3 sequences, with 25% to 30% appearing a single time and about 12% taken by the ten largest. The chain links TRBV27 to TRBJ2-1, with D maybe TRBD1 (6 bases). The specimen was cultured CD8+ T cells from PBMCs, collected from culture after CMV antigen stimulation. The sequence came from a human donor in good health (CMV status not recorded). Some clones in this sample may be carry-over from other donors' samples. The CDR3 coding sequence is TGTGCCAGCAGTTTCCAGGGGCCATCTGAGCAGTTCTTC. Translated: CASSFQGPSEQFF.